This passage covers 15 T cell receptor beta chains from one sample sequenced in a study of T cell responses to AZD1222 COVID-19 vaccine. The repertoire was sequenced with immunoSEQ multiplex PCR; TCRdb's copy has only in-frame clones and lacks some. The sample lists 70,000 to 90,000 clones; 89% were seen once. The sample in question was peripheral blood, obtained on day 0 of AZD1222 vaccination. The receptors were gathered from an adult in good health.

The chain carries TRBV3-1 (or the pseudogene TRBV3-2) and TRBJ2-1, with 14 bases fitting TRBD2. The length of the CDR3 is 15 residues. Unmatched junction bases numbered 5, after V lost 1 base and J lost 12 bases. Germline CDR1 LGHDT, CDR2 YNNKEL (reference sequence). In DNA, the CDR3 is TGTGCCAGCAGCCAAGCGACTAGCGGGGGGGAAGGGCAGTTCTTC. Its protein is CASSQATSGGEGQFF.

The V call is TRBV11-2, the J call TRBJ1-1; D is unresolved. V shed 5 bases and J shed 0 bases, with 10 bases lying between them. Germline assignment: CDR1 SGHAT and CDR2 FQNNGV. The CDR3 spans 14 residues. The CDR3 region is CASSPPEVNTEAFF. DNA for the CDR3: TGTGCCAGCAGCCCGCCTGAAGTGAACACTGAAGCTTTCTTT.

The genes are TRBV7-3 and TRBJ1-2; D gene unclear. The germline V gene encodes CDR1 SGHTA and CDR2 FQGTGA. The CDR3 is 13 residues long. V lost 8 bases and J lost 0, with 10 bases in between. This CDR3 reads CASVEDANYGYTF. DNA of the CDR3: TGTGCCAGCGTGGAGGATGCTAACTATGGCTACACCTTC. Filled out from reference TRBV7-3 and TRBJ1-2, the complete variable domain reads GAGVSQTPSNKVTEKGKYVELRCDPISGHTALYWYRQSLGQGPEFLIYFQGTGAADDSGLPNDRFFAVRPEGSVSTLKIQRTERGDSAVYLCASVEDANYGYTFGSGTRLTVV.

This chain connects TRBV3-1 (or the pseudogene TRBV3-2) to TRBJ1-5; tentatively, D is TRBD1 (5 bases). Germline assignment: CDR1 LGHDT and CDR2 YNNKEL (reference sequence). The CDR3 length is 15 residues. V was trimmed by 2 bases and J by 7 bases, leaving 15 bases between them. The CDR3 region is CASSQLPGAEQPQHF. DNA for the CDR3: TGTGCCAGCAGCCAACTACCCGGGGCGGAACAGCCCCAGCATTTT.

This clone was picked up one time. The J gene is TRBJ2-7, the V gene TRBV12-3 or TRBV12-4; no clear D gene. V was shortened by 3 bases and J by 2 bases, with 5 bases between the two germline ends. The CDR3 extends over 12 amino acids. The CDR3: CASSFRPYEQYF. CDR3 bases: TGTGCCAGCAGTTTTCGCCCCTACGAGCAGTACTTC.

J is TRBJ2-5 and V is TRBV11-2, with 10 bases identical to TRBD2. Germline lookup yields CDR1 SGHAT and CDR2 FQNNGV. V was pared by 2 bases and J by 5 bases, with 14 bases of the junction left unmatched. The CDR3 is made up of 18 amino acids. The CDR3 bases are TGTGCCAGCAGCTTATTTACAGCGGGGGGGCCGGATCGGGAGACCCAGTACTTC. Translation gives CASSLFTAGGPDRETQYF.

CDR3: CASSYSAGGGEAFF. The CDR3 DNA is TGTGCCAGCAGTTACTCAGCAGGGGGCGGTGAAGCTTTCTTT. The chain has TRBV6-6 and TRBJ1-1, with 8 bases matching TRBD1. With V trimmed by 0 bases and J by 7 bases, 4 bases remained unmatched. This CDR3 is built from 14 residues. Germline CDR1 and CDR2: MNHNY and SVGAGI (reference sequence).

This chain joins TRBV7-3 and TRBJ1-1; no reliable D call. The length of the CDR3 is 14 residues. Germline V gives CDR1 SGHTA, CDR2 FQGTGA. Trimming took 0 bases from V and 3 from J, leaving 8 bases between them. The CDR3 region is CASSLTRGHTEAFF. In nucleotides, the CDR3 is TGTGCCAGCAGCTTAACCCGGGGTCACACTGAAGCTTTCTTT.

The J gene is TRBJ1-1, the V gene TRBV7-3, with a possible D match to TRBD1 (5 bases). The CDR3 contains 15 residues. V dropped 2 bases and J dropped 6 bases, with 16 bases sitting between them. Germline V gives CDR1 SGHTA, CDR2 FQGTGA. The DNA for the CDR3 is TGTGCCAGCAGCTTAGGGGCCCGGGGAATGGCTGAAGCTTTCTTT. Protein sequence: CASSLGARGMAEAFF.

This clone was seen a handful of times. The chain couples TRBV6-4 to TRBJ1-5, with D maybe TRBD1 (5 bases). This CDR3 contains 13 residues. Trimming pared 3 bases from V and 4 bases from J, leaving 7 bases between. In germline, CDR1 is MRHNA, CDR2 SNTAGT. CDR3 DNA: TGTGCCAGCAGTGAGACAGAAAATCAGCCCCAGCATTTT. Its translation is CASSETENQPQHF.

This rearrangement joins TRBV27 to TRBJ1-1; D is possibly TRBD1 (5 bases). This CDR3 is 16 amino acids long. Trimming removed 0 bases at V and 4 bases at J, with 15 bases between. Per the germline V gene, CDR1 is MNHEY and CDR2 is SMNVEV (reference sequence). The CDR3 DNA follows: TGTGCCAGCAGTTTATCGGTTGTCGGTGGGGGCACTGAAGCTTTCTTT. This codes for CASSLSVVGGGTEAFF.

The chain links TRBV18 to TRBJ2-7; TRBD2 matches at 8 bases. Germline loops: CDR1 KGHSH, CDR2 LQKENI. This CDR3 has 16 amino acids. The V segment lost 1 base and the J segment 6 bases; nucleotides outside the gene matches: 11. The CDR3 here is CASSPLRAGGGGEQYF. CDR3 nucleotide sequence: TGTGCCAGCTCACCACTTCGCGCGGGAGGAGGAGGCGAGCAGTACTTC.

The chain uses TRBV5-8 and TRBJ1-1; no definite D call. V lost 0 bases to trimming and J lost 3 bases, with 12 bases between them. CDR3 length: 15 amino acids. The germline CDR1 and CDR2 sequences are SGHTS and YDEGEE. Written as DNA, the CDR3 is TGTGCCAGCAGCTTGGGAGACCAAGGTTACACTGAAGCTTTCTTT. Its protein product is CASSLGDQGYTEAFF.

The gene calls are TRBV3-1 (or the pseudogene TRBV3-2) and TRBJ2-1, with 15 bases that match TRBD2. This CDR3 contains 16 residues. Trimming cost V 3 bases and J 8 bases; bases outside gene matches: 5. In germline, CDR1 is LGHDT, CDR2 YNNKEL (reference sequence). In DNA, the CDR3 is TGTGCCAGCAGCCAGGGACTAGCGGGGGGTCGGGATGAGCAGTTCTTC. This encodes CASSQGLAGGRDEQFF.

A single count supports this clone. The chain combines TRBV7-9 with TRBJ1-1; 7 nucleotides align to TRBD1. This CDR3 comprises 13 residues. CDR1 and CDR2 from the germline V gene are SEHNR and FQNEAQ (reference sequence). Unmatched junction bases numbered 6, after V lost 3 bases and J lost 8 bases. CDR3 nucleotides: TGTGCCAGCAGCTTGGGAGAAGGGGGCGAAGCTTTCTTT. Protein product: CASSLGEGGEAFF. The full variable domain, rest sourced from reference TRBV7-9 and TRBJ1-1, is DTGVSQNPRHKITKRGQNVTFRCDPISEHNRLYWYRQTLGQGPEFLTYFQNEAQLEKSRLLSDRFSAERPKGSFSTLEIQRTEQGDSAMYLCASSLGEGGEAFFGQGTRLTVV.